The clone carrying this TCR beta chain showed up just a few times. One end of the junction is discordant with germline, which a read error may explain. Method: immunoSEQ multiplex PCR; TCRdb's copy keeps in-frame clones and lacks some. The sample lists some 97,000 clones; approximately 90% were seen once. The data were obtained in a study of T cell changes during pregnancy in multiple sclerosis. This CDR3 is built from 10 residues. CDR1 is MNHNS and CDR2 is SASEGT in the germline V gene. The chain couples TRBV6-1 to TRBJ2-4; no definite D call. This TCR derives from a female donor with multiple sclerosis, enrolled in a pregnancy study. The input for sequencing was peripheral blood, taken after pregnancy. DNA for the CDR3: TGTGCCAGCATGAGTCTCTATACCCACTTC. This encodes CASMSLYTHF.